This entry lists 8 T cell receptor beta chains sequenced from one sample in a study of blood T cells in healthy people across ages. It was with a sample-barcoded 5' primer and a J-beta primer mix that a second PCR of roughly 7 to 12 cycles was run. Each CDR3 protein gets one entry after TCRdb re-called the 5' RACE reads with MiXCR. The repertoire holds hundreds of thousands of distinct CDR3 sequences, with 56% as singletons. The specimen was blood. Source of these receptors: a man between 35 and 55 years old in good health.

As regards this clonotype: An end of the junction differs from the germline gene, which may be a read error. The chain is built from TRBV3-1 and TRBJ1-2; D is unclear. This CDR3 spans 15 amino acids. Germline V lookup: CDR1 LGHDT, CDR2 YNNKEL (reference sequence). The CDR3 is CAGSPRKEGYNGYTF. DNA of the CDR3: TGTGCCGGCAGCCCCCGGAAAGAGGGATATAATGGCTACACCTTC.

A note on this clonotype: Being one base from a much bigger clone, this may be a read error. This chain uses TRBV20-1 with TRBJ2-3; unclear D gene. Germline CDR1 DFQATT, CDR2 SNEGSKA (reference sequence). V dropped 2 bases and J dropped 6 bases, with 24 bases sitting between them. CDR3 size: 17 residues. Here the CDR3 DNA reads TGCAGTGCTAGACGGAAAGCAGGAATCATGAGGTTTGATACGCAGTATTTT. Protein product: CSARRKAGIMRFDTQYF.

V usage is TRBV11-3 and J usage is TRBJ2-4; D remains unclear. With 5 bases removed from V and 0 bases from J, the gap between germline ends came to 8 bases. CDR1 and CDR2 (germline): SGHNT, YENEEA. The CDR3 spans 14 residues. DNA for the CDR3: TGTGCCAGCAGCCCTGTCCTAGCCAAAAACATTCAGTACTTC. This codes for CASSPVLAKNIQYF.

The chain has TRBV21-1 and TRBJ2-5; TRBD1 is the table's D call, not checked against the DNA. TRBV21-1 is listed as a pseudogene. The CDR3 has 14 amino acids. The CDR3: CASSKRGAQETQYF. In DNA form, the CDR3 reads TGTGCCAGCAGCAAAAGGGGCGCACAAGAGACCCAGTACTTC.

The chain is built from TRBV4-2 and TRBJ2-7; TRBD2 matches at 11 bases. V shed 3 bases, J shed 0 bases, and the junction held 10 bases outside the gene matches. The V gene's germline CDR1 is LGHNA and CDR2 YNFKEQ. This CDR3 contains 18 residues. The CDR3 DNA sequence: TGTGCCAGCAGCCACCGGACCCCGACTAGCGGGACCTCCTACGAGCAGTACTTC. Its translation is CASSHRTPTSGTSYEQYF.

The chain uses TRBV7-9 and TRBJ2-4; D is perhaps TRBD2 (6 bases). There are 14 residues in the CDR3. The germline V gene has CDR1 SEHNR and CDR2 FQNEAQ (reference sequence). The V end was cut by 3 bases, the J end by 6 bases, with 12 bases between. Written as DNA, the CDR3 is TGTGCCAGCAGCTTCCCCACGACTAGAAACATTCAGTACTTC. This encodes CASSFPTTRNIQYF.

This clonotype was detected a few times. This chain connects TRBV28 to TRBJ2-5, with unresolved D. Deletions cut 4 bases from V and 3 bases from J, with 6 bases between. The CDR3 loop spans 12 amino acids. Germline CDR1 reads MDHEN; CDR2 reads SYDVKM. CDR3 in DNA: TGTGCCAGCAGTTCACAAGAAGAGACCCAGTACTTC. The encoded protein is CASSSQEETQYF.

The V gene is TRBV28, the J gene TRBJ1-1; D is perhaps TRBD1 (6 bases). V was clipped by 3 bases and J by 6 bases, with 23 bases between them. The CDR3 is 17 residues long. Germline loops: CDR1 MDHEN, CDR2 SYDVKM. CDR3 residues: CASSFSGTQGLDAEAFF. CDR3 DNA: TGTGCCAGCAGTTTCAGTGGGACGCAGGGGTTAGACGCTGAAGCTTTCTTT.